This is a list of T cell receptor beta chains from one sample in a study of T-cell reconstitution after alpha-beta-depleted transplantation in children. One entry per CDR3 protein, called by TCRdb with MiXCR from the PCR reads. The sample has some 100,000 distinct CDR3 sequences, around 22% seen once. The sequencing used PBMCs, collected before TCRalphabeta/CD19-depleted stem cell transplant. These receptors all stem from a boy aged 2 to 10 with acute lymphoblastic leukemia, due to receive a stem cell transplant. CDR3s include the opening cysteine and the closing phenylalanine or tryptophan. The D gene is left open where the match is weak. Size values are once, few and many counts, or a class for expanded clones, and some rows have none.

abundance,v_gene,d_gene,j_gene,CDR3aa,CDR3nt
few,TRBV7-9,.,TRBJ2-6,CASSGVAGANVLTF,TGTGCCAGCAGCGGGGTAGCTGGGGCCAACGTCCTGACTTTC
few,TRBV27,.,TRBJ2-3,CASRPGLFPDTQYF,TGTGCCAGCCGGCCGGGCTTATTTCCAGATACGCAGTATTTT
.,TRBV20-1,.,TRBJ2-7,CSARDLAGGAPGEQYF,TGCAGTGCTAGAGATTTAGCCGGAGGGGCCCCGGGCGAGCAGTACTTC
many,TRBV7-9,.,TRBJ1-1,CASSSAGNTEAFF,TGTGCCAGCAGCTCTGCGGGGAACACTGAAGCTTTCTTT
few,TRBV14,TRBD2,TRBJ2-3,CASSSKGTNTDTQYF,TGTGCCAGCAGCTCAAAAGGGACTAACACAGATACGCAGTATTTT
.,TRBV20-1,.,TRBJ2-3,CSAIALRTKSTNTQYF,TGCAGTGCTATCGCCCTCCGGACTAAGAGCACAAATACGCAGTATTTT
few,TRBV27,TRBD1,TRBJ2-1,CASRWTGGNEQFF,TGTGCCAGCAGGTGGACAGGGGGAAATGAGCAGTTCTTC
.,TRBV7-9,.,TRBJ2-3,CASSFTHWRVITDTQYF,TGTGCCAGCAGCTTCACTCATTGGCGGGTCATCACAGATACGCAGTATTTT
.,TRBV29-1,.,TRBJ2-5,CSGGQLGETQYF,TGCAGCGGTGGACAGCTGGGAGAGACCCAGTACTTC
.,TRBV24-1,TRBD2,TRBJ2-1,CATTAGLAGLNEQFF,TGTGCCACCACTGCCGGACTAGCGGGGCTCAATGAGCAGTTCTTC
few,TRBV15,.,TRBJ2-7,CATSRDLGSGTYEQYF,TGTGCCACCAGCAGAGATCTGGGTAGCGGAACCTACGAGCAGTACTTC
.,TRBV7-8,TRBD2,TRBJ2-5,CASSLLTSAQETQYF,TGTGCCAGCAGCTTACTCACTAGCGCCCAAGAGACCCAGTACTTC
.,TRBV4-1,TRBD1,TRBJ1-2,CASSRSSGGEYGYTF,TGCGCCAGCAGCCGTTCCTCAGGGGGTGAATATGGCTACACCTTC
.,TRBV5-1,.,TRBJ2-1,CASSLFQNEQFF,TGCGCCAGCAGCTTGTTTCAGAATGAGCAGTTCTTC
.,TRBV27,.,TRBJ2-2,CASSLFSGGGTGELFF,TGTGCCAGCAGTTTATTTTCCGGAGGAGGCACCGGGGAGCTGTTTTTT
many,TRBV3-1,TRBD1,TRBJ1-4,CASSQASRGLGEKLFF,TGTGCCAGCAGCCAAGCGAGCAGGGGGCTTGGTGAAAAACTGTTTTTT
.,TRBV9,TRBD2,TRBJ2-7,CASSVSGLGYEQYF,TGTGCCAGCAGCGTATCGGGACTAGGGTACGAGCAGTACTTC
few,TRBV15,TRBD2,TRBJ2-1,CATSRDSGRGEQFF,TGTGCCACCAGCAGGGATAGCGGGAGGGGTGAGCAGTTCTTC
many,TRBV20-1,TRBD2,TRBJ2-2,CSARGLAGVGAGGELFF,TGCAGTGCTAGGGGACTAGCGGGAGTAGGAGCGGGCGGGGAGCTGTTTTTT
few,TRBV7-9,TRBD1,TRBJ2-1,CASSFDRGSYNEQFF,TGTGCCAGCAGCTTTGACAGGGGCTCCTACAATGAGCAGTTCTTC
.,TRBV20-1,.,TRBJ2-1,CSAKELLNEQFF,TGCAGTGCCAAAGAATTACTCAATGAGCAGTTCTTC
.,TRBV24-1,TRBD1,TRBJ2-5,CATSPGGADLQETQYF,TGTGCCACCAGCCCAGGGGGCGCAGATTTGCAAGAGACCCAGTACTTC
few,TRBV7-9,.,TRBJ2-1,CASSLGQYNNEQFF,TGTGCCAGCAGCCTCGGGCAGTATAACAATGAGCAGTTCTTC
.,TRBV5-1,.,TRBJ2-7,CASSLAPGLLYEQYF,TGCGCCAGCAGCTTGGCGCCGGGACTCCTCTACGAGCAGTACTTC
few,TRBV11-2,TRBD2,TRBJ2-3,CASSPRLAYSTDTQYF,TGTGCCAGCAGCCCCCGACTAGCGTACAGCACAGATACGCAGTATTTT
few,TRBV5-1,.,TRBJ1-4,CASSRGAAGEKLFF,TGCGCCAGCAGCCGGGGGGCCGCGGGGGAAAAACTGTTTTTT
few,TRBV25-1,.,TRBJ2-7,CASSEVFMAEQYF,TGTGCCAGCAGTGAAGTCTTCATGGCAGAGCAGTACTTC
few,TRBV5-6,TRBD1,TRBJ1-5,CASGKGGGAWFGSNQPQHF,TGTGCCAGCGGAAAGGGAGGGGGCGCCTGGTTCGGTAGCAATCAGCCCCAGCATTTT
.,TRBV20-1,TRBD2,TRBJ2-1,CSAPRGSSGGAGEQFF,TGCAGTGCTCCTCGGGGGTCTAGCGGAGGGGCAGGGGAGCAGTTCTTC
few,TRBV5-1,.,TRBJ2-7,CASSSGAPSGEQYF,TGCGCCAGCAGCAGTGGGGCCCCCTCGGGGGAGCAGTACTTC
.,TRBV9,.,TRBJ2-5,CASSVSLDVTETQYF,TGTGCCAGCAGCGTATCGTTAGACGTGACGGAGACCCAGTACTTC
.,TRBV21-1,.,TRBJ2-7,CASSGRCSGLAERNYEQYF,TGTGCCAGCAGCGGGCGATGCTCGGGACTAGCGGAAAGGAACTACGAGCAGTACTTC
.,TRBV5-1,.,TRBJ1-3,CASSYKSRETGPGNTIYF,TGCGCCAGCAGCTACAAGTCCCGAGAAACAGGGCCTGGAAACACCATATATTTT
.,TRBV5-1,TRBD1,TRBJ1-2,CASSYRTGGEIGYTF,TGCGCCAGCAGCTACCGGACAGGGGGCGAGATTGGCTACACCTTC
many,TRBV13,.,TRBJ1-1,CASSVGGHRMNTEAFF,TGTGCCAGCAGCGTAGGGGGGCATCGAATGAACACTGAAGCTTTCTTT
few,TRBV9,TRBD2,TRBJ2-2,CASSATSGSFTGELFF,TGTGCCAGCAGCGCCACTAGCGGGAGTTTCACCGGGGAGCTGTTTTTT
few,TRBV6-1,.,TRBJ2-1,CASRGTIPGRFF,TGTGCCAGCAGAGGTACTATTCCTGGGCGGTTCTTC
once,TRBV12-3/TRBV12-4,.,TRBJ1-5,CASSPSDSNQPQHF,TGTGCCAGCAGTCCCTCTGACAGCAATCAGCCCCAGCATTTT
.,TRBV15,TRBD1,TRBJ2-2,CATSRSKGAQNTGELFF,TGTGCCACCAGCAGGTCCAAGGGGGCCCAGAACACCGGGGAGCTGTTTTTT
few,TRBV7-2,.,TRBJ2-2,CASSWSGADTGELFF,TGTGCCAGCAGCTGGTCGGGAGCGGACACCGGGGAGCTGTTTTTT
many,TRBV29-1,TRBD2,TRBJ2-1,CSVGPLAEGPGEQFF,TGCAGCGTTGGCCCACTAGCGGAGGGGCCAGGGGAGCAGTTCTTC
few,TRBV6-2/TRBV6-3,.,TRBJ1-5,CASSYIDRNQPQHF,TGTGCCAGCAGTTATATTGACAGGAATCAGCCCCAGCATTTT
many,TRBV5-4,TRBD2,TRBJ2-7,CASSSGTSGVLSDEQYF,TGTGCCAGCAGTTCCGGGACTAGCGGAGTCTTAAGTGACGAGCAGTACTTC
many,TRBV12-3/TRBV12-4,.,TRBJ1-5,CASSLAGRRQPQHF,TGTGCCAGCAGTTTAGCAGGTCGTAGGCAGCCCCAGCATTTT
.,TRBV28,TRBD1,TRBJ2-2,CASRLDRATGELFF,TGTGCCAGCAGACTGGACAGGGCCACCGGGGAGCTGTTTTTT